The 2 T cell receptor beta chains in this list originate from one sample, sequenced in a study of T cells in Graves' hyperthyroidism and ophthalmopathy. Amplified regions were TCR beta CDR3 sequences from RNA transcripts. Primed by the HTBI set, a first-round RT-PCR was run on the TCR CDR3. A single record per CDR3 protein comes from TCRdb applying MiXCR to the multiplex PCR reads. The data show approximately 330,000 distinct CDR3 sequences, 15% to 20% seen once. Sequences were obtained from blood. The receptor source for this set is a woman between 50 and 59 years old with Graves' hyperthyroidism.

CDR3 amino acids: CAISEDRESYEQYV. In nucleotides, the CDR3 is TGTGCCATCAGTGAGGACAGGGAATCCTACGAGCAGTACGTC. The rearrangement links TRBV10-3 to TRBJ2-7, with TRBD1 identical over 7 bases. The CDR3 runs 14 residues. Germline V gene lookup returns CDR1 ENHRY and CDR2 SYGVKD. V dropped 2 bases and J dropped 1; count of bases not matched to a gene: 2.

V is TRBV19 and J is TRBJ2-2; D could derive from TRBD1 or TRBD2 (6 bases each). The germline gives CDR1 LNHDA, CDR2 SQIVND (reference sequence). With 5 bases removed from V and 4 bases from J, the gap between germline ends came to 14 bases. The CDR3 spans 15 residues. The CDR3 DNA reads TGTGCCAGTAGTGAGGGGGGTCTGGGCACCGGGGAGCTGTTTTTT. Encoded protein: CASSEGGLGTGELFF. Full variable domain (outside the CDR3, taken from reference TRBV19 and TRBJ2-2): DGGITQSPKYLFRKEGQNVTLSCEQNLNHDAMYWYRQDPGQGLRLIYYSQIVNDFQKGDIAEGYSVSREKKESFPLTVTSAQKNPTAFYLCASSEGGLGTGELFFGEGSRLTVL.